The 10 T cell receptor beta chains listed next were all sequenced from one sample in a study of shared clonotypes between healthy human individuals. Assay used: immunoSEQ multiplex PCR; TCRdb lists only in-frame clones, some missing. This table has approximately 1.5 million clones, about 98% appearing once. Source material: naive CD4+ T cells sorted from blood. The subset here: CD45RA+ positively selected. The receptors derive from a man aged 25 to 40 in good health.

The J gene is TRBJ2-7, the V gene TRBV27, with D possibly matching TRBD2 (6 bases). CDR3 size: 13 residues. The germline gives CDR1 MNHEY, CDR2 SMNVEV (reference sequence). Trimming took off 10 bases at V and 4 bases at J, with 17 bases between the two ends. Here the CDR3 DNA reads TGTGCCACCTCGACTAGTATATCTTACGAGCAGTACTTC. This sequence encodes CATSTSISYEQYF.

The gene calls are TRBV14 and TRBJ2-3; tentative D call: TRBD1 (5 bases). V was cut by 1 base and J by 5 bases, with 16 bases left in between. CDR3 size: 16 residues. The germline CDR1 and CDR2 sequences are SGHDN and FVKESK. The CDR3 protein is CASSQGTPVVGDTQYF. The CDR3 DNA reads as TGTGCCAGCAGCCAAGGGACACCGGTGGTGGGAGATACGCAGTATTTT.

As regards this clone: Distinct nucleotide sequences in the sample also encode this CDR3. J is TRBJ1-3 and V is TRBV9; D uncertain. Trimming shortened V by 0 bases and J by 0 bases, and 1 base separated the two germline ends. The CDR3 covers 13 residues. Germline CDR1 reads SGDLS; CDR2 reads YYNGEE. The CDR3 here is CASSVASGNTIYF. The CDR3 DNA sequence: TGTGCCAGCAGCGTAGCCTCTGGAAACACCATATATTTT.

The chain links TRBV18 to TRBJ2-1; 7 positions match TRBD2. Germline trimming cut 3 bases from V and 0 bases from J; bases unmatched to any gene: 5. There are 16 residues in the CDR3. Germline-derived CDR1 and CDR2 are KGHSH and LQKENI. For the CDR3, the DNA is TGTGCCAGCTCACCGGGAGGGGCGATCTCCTACAATGAGCAGTTCTTC. This gives the protein CASSPGGAISYNEQFF.

Concerning this clone: In the same sample, other DNA sequences code for this CDR3. The chain joins TRBV18 to TRBJ2-3, with 7 bases aligning to TRBD2. Trimming cost V 0 bases and J 4 bases; bases outside gene matches: 1. The CDR3 sequence is 14 residues long. Germline V lookup: CDR1 KGHSH, CDR2 LQKENI. The DNA for the CDR3 is TGTGCCAGCTCACCACCGGGACTATCAGATACGCAGTATTTT. It codes for CASSPPGLSDTQYF.

This clone appeared a single time. V usage is TRBV6-1 and J usage is TRBJ2-3; no reliable D call. Germline CDR1 is MNHNS and CDR2 is SASEGT. Trimming cost V 3 bases and J 2 bases, with 6 bases left between them. There are 13 residues in the CDR3. Written as DNA, the CDR3 is TGTGCCAGCAGTGAGAGTTCCACAGATACGCAGTATTTT. Encoded protein: CASSESSTDTQYF.

This clone is a singleton in its sample. This chain links TRBV7-8 with TRBJ1-2, with D possibly matching TRBD1 (5 bases). This CDR3 is built from 18 residues. Trimming cost V 5 bases and J 1 base, with 23 bases left between them. Germline V gene data show CDR1 as SGHVS and CDR2 as FQNEAQ. CDR3 nucleotides: TGTGCCAGCAGCCGTATTGGGCGGGGTCGGGGCCGTAACTATGGCTACACCTTC. It encodes CASSRIGRGRGRNYGYTF. Based on the CDR3 plus reference TRBV7-8 and TRBJ1-2, the full variable domain is GAGVSQSPRYKVAKRGQDVALRCDPISGHVSLFWYQQALGQGPEFLTYFQNEAQLDKSGLPSDRFFAERPEGSVSTLKIQRTQQEDSAVYLCASSRIGRGRGRNYGYTFGSGTRLTVV.

The chain recombines TRBV12-5 with TRBJ2-2; 9 nucleotides match TRBD1. Trimming cost V 0 bases and J 5 bases; bases outside gene matches: 10. The germline CDR1 and CDR2 sequences are LGHNT and FRNRAP. The CDR3 has 18 amino acids. CDR3 coding DNA: TGTGCTAGTGGTTTGGTATTGGCTGGGACAGGGAGTACCGGGGAGCTGTTTTTT. Its protein is CASGLVLAGTGSTGELFF.

This chain's CDR3 is CASRAGGRQFF. DNA of the CDR3: TGTGCCAGCCGAGCGGGAGGGCGACAGTTCTTC. This chain links TRBV6-5 with TRBJ2-1, with 10 bases matching TRBD2. The CDR3 consists of 11 residues. Germline CDR1 and CDR2: MNHEY and SVGAGI. The trim removed 8 bases at V and 13 bases at J, leaving 5 bases unmatched.

V usage is TRBV11-3 and J usage is TRBJ2-3; no clear D gene. Germline CDR1 reads SGHNT; CDR2 reads YENEEA. This CDR3 contains 15 residues. Trimming pared 1 base from V and 6 bases from J, leaving 14 bases between. CDR3 nucleotides: TGTGCCAGCAGCTTAGGCCGCGCTAGTTCCGATACGCAGTATTTT. It specifies CASSLGRASSDTQYF.